These 3 T cell receptor beta chains were sequenced from one sample in a study of PD-1 blockade in classical Hodgkin lymphoma. The patients all showed relapse after autologous stem cell transplantation, while their brentuximab vedotin exposure varied. Some clones are missing from TCRdb's copy, which holds only in-frame ones; the method was immunoSEQ multiplex PCR. This repertoire shows around 150,000 clones, just under 80% found once; its top ten account for about 9%. The sample consisted of peripheral blood mononuclear cells (PBMCs), taken before the second cycle of nivolumab. The receptors here all came from a human donor with classical Hodgkin lymphoma.

The chain couples TRBV7-2 to TRBJ2-7, with D possibly TRBD2 on 5 matching bases. Germline lookup yields CDR1 SGHTA and CDR2 FQGNSA. The CDR3 has 15 amino acids. With 4 bases removed from V and 3 bases from J, the gap between germline ends came to 16 bases. CDR3 amino acids: CASSSALASYYEQYF. Written as DNA, the CDR3 is TGTGCCAGCAGCTCCGCCCTGGCTAGCTACTACGAGCAGTACTTC.

This chain uses TRBV5-8 with TRBJ2-1; 9 bases line up with TRBD1. V was clipped by 4 bases and J by 9 bases; unmatched bases: 14. The CDR3 is 16 residues long. Germline loops: CDR1 SGHTS, CDR2 YDEGEE. In DNA form, the CDR3 reads TGTGCCAGCAGCGCGTACGCGACAGGGGGAACGATTGAGCAGTTCTTC. Translated: CASSAYATGGTIEQFF. Based on the CDR3 plus reference TRBV5-8 and TRBJ2-1, the full variable domain is EAGVTQSPTHLIKTRGQQATLRCSPISGHTSVYWYQQALGLGLQFLLWYDEGEERNRGNFPPRFSGRQFPNYSSELNVNALELEDSALYLCASSAYATGGTIEQFFGPGTRLTVL.

The V and J genes are TRBV19 and TRBJ1-5; no firm D call. Germline loops: CDR1 LNHDA, CDR2 SQIVND (reference sequence). The V and J ends lost 2 bases and 1 base respectively, with 9 bases between them. This CDR3 has 15 amino acids. CDR3 protein: CASSIRAWSNQPQHF. In DNA, the CDR3 is TGTGCCAGTAGTATAAGGGCGTGGAGCAATCAGCCCCAGCATTTT.